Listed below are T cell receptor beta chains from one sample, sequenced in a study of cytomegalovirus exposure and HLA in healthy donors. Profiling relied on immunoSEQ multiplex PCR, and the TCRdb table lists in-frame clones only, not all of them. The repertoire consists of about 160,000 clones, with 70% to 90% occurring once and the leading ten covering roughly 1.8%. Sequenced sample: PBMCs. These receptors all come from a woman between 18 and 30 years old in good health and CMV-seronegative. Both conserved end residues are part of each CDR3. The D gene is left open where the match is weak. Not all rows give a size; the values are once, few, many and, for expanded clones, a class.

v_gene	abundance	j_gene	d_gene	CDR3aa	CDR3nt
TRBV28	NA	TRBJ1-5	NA	CASSWASGNQPQHF	TGTGCCAGCAGTTGGGCCAGTGGCAATCAGCCCCAGCATTTT
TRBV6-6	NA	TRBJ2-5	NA	CASNWGLQETQYF	TGTGCCAGCAATTGGGGACTCCAAGAGACCCAGTACTTC
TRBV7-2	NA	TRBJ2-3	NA	CASSLLSGSGTDTQYF	TGTGCCAGCAGCTTATTGTCAGGCAGCGGGACAGATACGCAGTATTTT
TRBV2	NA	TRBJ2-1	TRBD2	CASSERTSLAGGLGNEQFF	TGTGCCAGCAGTGAACGAACGTCCCTAGCGGGAGGATTAGGAAATGAGCAGTTCTTC
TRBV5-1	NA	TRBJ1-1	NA	CASSWGGNTEAFF	TGCGCCAGCAGCTGGGGAGGTAACACTGAAGCTTTCTTT
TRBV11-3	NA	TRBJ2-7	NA	CASSSHPGSEQYF	TGTGCCAGCAGCTCCCACCCGGGGAGCGAGCAGTACTTC
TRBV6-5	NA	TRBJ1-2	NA	CASTPGGEMYGYTF	TGTGCCAGCACTCCCGGGGGGGAGATGTATGGCTACACCTTC
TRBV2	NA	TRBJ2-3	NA	CASSSRDTQYF	TGTGCCAGCAGTAGCCGGGATACGCAGTATTTT
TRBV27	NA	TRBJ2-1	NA	CASMVASEQFF	TGTGCCAGCATGGTGGCCTCCGAGCAGTTCTTC
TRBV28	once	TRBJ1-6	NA	CASRRRGSNSPLHF	TGTGCCAGCAGGAGGAGGGGATCTAATTCACCCCTCCACTTT
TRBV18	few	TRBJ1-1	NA	CASSPQENTEAFF	TGTGCCAGCTCACCCCAGGAGAACACTGAAGCTTTCTTT
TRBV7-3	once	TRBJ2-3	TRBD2	CASSLGLTSGSTDTQYF	TGTGCCAGCAGCTTAGGCCTAACTAGCGGGAGCACAGATACGCAGTATTTT
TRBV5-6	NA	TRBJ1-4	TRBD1	CASSFQQGAQEKLFF	TGTGCCAGCAGCTTCCAACAGGGGGCACAAGAAAAACTGTTTTTT
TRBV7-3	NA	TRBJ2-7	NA	CASSLDQNYYEQYF	TGTGCCAGCAGCCTAGACCAGAATTACTACGAGCAGTACTTC
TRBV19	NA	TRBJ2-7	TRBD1	CASSLGTGSYEQYF	TGTGCCAGTAGTCTCGGGACAGGGAGCTACGAGCAGTACTTC
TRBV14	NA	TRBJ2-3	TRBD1	CASSPPRQGPQYF	TGTGCCAGCAGCCCGCCTAGACAGGGGCCGCAGTATTTT
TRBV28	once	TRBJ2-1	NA	CASSFTWEEHNEQFF	TGTGCCAGCAGTTTTACGTGGGAGGAACACAATGAGCAGTTCTTC
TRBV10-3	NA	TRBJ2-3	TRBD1	CAISRGQGAGTDTQYF	TGTGCCATCAGTCGAGGACAGGGGGCGGGGACAGATACGCAGTATTTT
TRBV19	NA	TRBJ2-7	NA	CASSMELGLKNEQYF	TGTGCCAGTAGTATGGAACTGGGGCTAAAGAACGAGCAGTACTTC
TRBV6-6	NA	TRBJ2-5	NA	CASSYGPSRGETQYF	TGTGCCAGCAGTTACGGACCATCTAGGGGAGAGACCCAGTACTTC
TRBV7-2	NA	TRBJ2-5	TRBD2	CASSLWTSGPQETQYF	TGTGCCAGCAGCTTGTGGACTAGCGGCCCTCAAGAGACCCAGTACTTC
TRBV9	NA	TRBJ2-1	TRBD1	CASSVAGQGVYNEQFF	TGTGCCAGCAGCGTAGCGGGACAGGGGGTTTACAATGAGCAGTTCTTC
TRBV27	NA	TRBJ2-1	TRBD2	CASSFRAGSYNEQFF	TGTGCCAGCAGTTTTCGAGCGGGGAGCTACAATGAGCAGTTCTTC
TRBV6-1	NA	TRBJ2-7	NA	CASTTAGYPSEQYF	TGTGCCAGCACTACGGCGGGATACCCCTCCGAGCAGTACTTC
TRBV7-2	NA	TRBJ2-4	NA	CAQLGGNIQYF	TGTGCCCAATTAGGAGGAAACATTCAGTACTTC
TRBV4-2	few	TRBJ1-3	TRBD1	CASSQADRAGNTIYF	TGTGCCAGCAGCCAAGCAGACAGGGCTGGAAACACCATATATTTT
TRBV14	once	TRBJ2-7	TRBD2	CASSGLASYTPYF	TGTGCCAGCAGTGGACTAGCGAGCTATACACCGTACTTC
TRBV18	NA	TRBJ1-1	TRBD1	CASSPDWTGQAFF	TGTGCCAGCTCACCGGATTGGACAGGGCAAGCTTTCTTT
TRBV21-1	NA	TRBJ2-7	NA	CASGDSYEQYF	TGTGCCAGCGGCGACAGCTACGAGCAGTACTTC
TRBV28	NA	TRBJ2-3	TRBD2	CASSLGLAGDTQYF	TGTGCCAGCAGTTTGGGACTAGCAGGTGATACGCAGTATTTT